A selection of T cell receptor beta chains follows, all from one sample in a study of blood T cell repertoires in COVID-19. TCRdb's table, derived via immunoSEQ multiplex PCR, lists solely in-frame clones and lacks some. The table lists 97,000 or so clones, around nine tenths of them singletons. Sequencing was carried out using peripheral blood. The receptors stem from a man in his sixties with acute or convalescent COVID-19. The CDR3 runs from the conserved cysteine through the conserved F or W. Fields, in order: V gene, clone size, CDR3 protein. Some rows mark clone size as missing; the rest say once, few, many or name a class of expanded clone.

V: TRBV30; size: .; CDR3: CAWSKGRVVDPQHF
V: TRBV19; size: .; CDR3: CASRITGRNQPQHF
V: TRBV6-5; size: .; CDR3: CASSYQTSGEGTQYF
V: TRBV2; size: .; CDR3: CASALGLNNEQFF
V: TRBV6-2/TRBV6-3; size: .; CDR3: CASSPQGARGNTIYF
V: TRBV4-1; size: .; CDR3: CASSQLPGQQNSPLHF
V: TRBV11-1; size: few; CDR3: CASSLGRGSTEAFF
V: TRBV18; size: .; CDR3: CASSSTGAQDSYEQYF
V: TRBV13; size: .; CDR3: CASSQARGNTEAFF
V: TRBV10-3; size: .; CDR3: CAIRPEGGTSNQPQHF
V: TRBV12-5; size: .; CDR3: CASGFGFLSSGGPMDTQYF
V: TRBV6-5; size: .; CDR3: CASSYLGDKAPFF
V: TRBV28; size: .; CDR3: CASQGQGSKPQHF
V: TRBV19; size: many; CDR3: CATTGTVYSPLHF
V: TRBV7-2; size: .; CDR3: CASSLGGTDEKLFF
V: TRBV3-1/TRBV3-2; size: .; CDR3: CASSGAQRGNTEAFF
V: TRBV7-8; size: .; CDR3: CASSLTGVNTIYF
V: TRBV6-1; size: few; CDR3: CASSDRGPFTTEAFF
V: TRBV6-5; size: .; CDR3: CASSSQGRDEKLFF
V: TRBV6-1; size: .; CDR3: CASSEGLLLGVYGYTF
V: TRBV15; size: .; CDR3: CATSSPQAGEKLFF
V: TRBV19; size: .; CDR3: CASSHRPDRRTEAFF
V: TRBV5-1; size: once; CDR3: CASRGSGDQETQYF
V: TRBV5-4; size: many; CDR3: CASSFGTLGGKAFF
V: TRBV5-1; size: .; CDR3: CASSLGQGGGYTF
V: TRBV9; size: .; CDR3: CASSADRGDQPQHF
V: TRBV7-6; size: .; CDR3: CASSLEYRGASGNTIYF
V: TRBV6-5; size: .; CDR3: CASSYSGVGWYGYTF
V: TRBV6-5; size: .; CDR3: CASKKTRPADTQYF
V: TRBV15; size: .; CDR3: CATSRAKQYTDTQYF
V: TRBV27; size: .; CDR3: CASTSGRRGLRLHTEAFF
V: TRBV20-1; size: .; CDR3: CSASKAGRGGYTF
V: TRBV3-1/TRBV3-2; size: once; CDR3: CASSPDRRVRFNEQFF
V: TRBV5-6; size: .; CDR3: CASSLGAVLNTEAFF
V: TRBV28; size: once; CDR3: CASTFPGFNEQYF
V: TRBV18; size: .; CDR3: CASSPYRGDAEAFF
V: TRBV6-1; size: .; CDR3: CASSEDQEAFF